The 23 T cell receptor beta chains given below trace back to one sample, sequenced in a study of shared clonotypes between healthy human individuals. The method was immunoSEQ multiplex PCR; TCRdb's version includes in-frame clones alone and lacks a portion of them. The top ten hold 8% to 13% of the sample, which has 300,000 to 350,000 clones, about 70% seen once. The specimen was memory CD4+ T cells sorted from blood. Subset defined: CD45RA-negative fraction. Receptors were obtained from a man younger than 45 in good health.

The chain is built from TRBV27 and TRBJ1-4; 7 nucleotides agree with TRBD1. CDR3 length: 16 amino acids. Germline V gene lookup returns CDR1 MNHEY and CDR2 SMNVEV (reference sequence). With V trimmed by 6 bases and J by 5 bases, 12 bases remained unmatched. For the CDR3, the DNA is TGTGCCAGCAGCCCCCAGGGGGAAGGGTGGAATGAAAAACTGTTTTTT. Translating gives CASSPQGEGWNEKLFF.

The rearrangement uses TRBV7-2 and TRBJ1-2; 8 nucleotides match TRBD1. The CDR3 is 17 amino acids. With V trimmed by 5 bases and J by 2 bases, 13 bases remained unmatched. The V gene's germline CDR1 is SGHTA and CDR2 FQGNSA. The CDR3 loop reads CASSPGGWDRKNYGYTF. The CDR3 nucleotides are TGTGCCAGCAGCCCTGGGGGATGGGACAGGAAAAACTATGGCTACACCTTC.

V and J are TRBV5-1 and TRBJ2-7, with TRBD1 matching 9 bases. Germline V CDR1 and CDR2: SGHRS, YFSETQ. V dropped 6 bases and J dropped 0; count of bases not matched to a gene: 7. The CDR3 spans 15 residues. CDR3 DNA: TGCGCCAGCAAGACGGGACAGGGAAGCTCCTACGAGCAGTACTTC. It codes for CASKTGQGSSYEQYF.

The V call is TRBV2, the J call TRBJ1-2; D remains ambiguous. This CDR3 is 15 amino acids long. CDR1 SNHLY and CDR2 FYNNEI come from the germline V gene. V gave up 5 bases and J gave up 4 bases, with 17 bases separating them. CDR3 bases: TGTGCCAGCAGTCAGGAAAGGGAGCCGACCTATGGCTACACCTTC. This codes for CASSQEREPTYGYTF.

The chain recombines TRBV18 with TRBJ2-5, with TRBD1 matching 7 bases. Germline lookup yields CDR1 KGHSH and CDR2 LQKENI. Losses at the gene ends were 4 bases for V and 2 bases for J; bases not matched to a gene: 4. This CDR3 has 14 amino acids. Here the CDR3 DNA reads TGTGCCAGCTCACTCTCGACAGGGCAAGAGACCCAGTACTTC. Translated: CASSLSTGQETQYF.

This clone was seen a handful of times. This chain joins TRBV6-1 and TRBJ2-5, with 12 positions matching TRBD2. The CDR3 has 15 amino acids. The V gene's germline CDR1 is MNHNS and CDR2 SASEGT. V shed 2 bases and J 2 bases; nucleotides not matched to a gene: 0. The DNA of the CDR3 is TGTGCCAGCAGTGAACTAGCGGGAGGGCAAGAGACCCAGTACTTC. Translating it yields CASSELAGGQETQYF.

The CDR3 protein is CASSLGTSGWNEQFF. The DNA for the CDR3 is TGTGCCAGCAGCCTAGGGACTAGCGGATGGAATGAGCAGTTCTTC. The V call is TRBV11-3, the J call TRBJ2-1; 11 nucleotides align to TRBD2. The CDR3 has 15 amino acids. CDR1 is SGHNT, CDR2 YENEEA, per germline. Trimming at V came to 5 bases and at J to 7 bases, leaving 7 bases not matched to a gene.

The V gene is TRBV19, the J gene TRBJ1-5; a weak D match, TRBD1 (5 bases). CDR3 length: 17 amino acids. Germline-derived CDR1 and CDR2 are LNHDA and SQIVND (reference sequence). The V and J ends lost 3 bases and 2 bases respectively, with 17 bases between them. CDR3 sequence (DNA): TGTGCCAGTAGTATGAGGGCTGGGGCATTCGGCAATCAGCCCCAGCATTTT. Translated: CASSMRAGAFGNQPQHF.

The chain's CDR3 is CASTGGGTYEQYF. The CDR3 region has the DNA TGTGCCAGCACAGGGGGGGGGACCTACGAGCAGTACTTC. The rearrangement uses TRBV2 and TRBJ2-7, with D perhaps TRBD1 or TRBD2 (7 bases each). This CDR3 has 13 amino acids. Trimming stripped 7 bases from V and 2 bases from J, with 12 bases between. Germline assignment: CDR1 SNHLY and CDR2 FYNNEI.

The J gene is TRBJ1-5, the V gene TRBV7-9, with a possible D match to TRBD1 (5 bases). The CDR3 extends over 16 amino acids. CDR1 is SEHNR and CDR2 is FQNEAQ in the germline V gene (reference sequence). Trimming pared 5 bases from V and 7 bases from J, leaving 21 bases between. The CDR3 bases are TGTGCCAGCAGCGCCAGCCCTGCGGGGGAGACCCAGCCCCAGCATTTT. The encoded protein is CASSASPAGETQPQHF.

The V gene is TRBV27, the J gene TRBJ1-2; TRBD1 matches at 7 bases. Losses at the gene ends were 0 bases for V and 8 bases for J; bases not matched to a gene: 3. CDR3 length: 13 amino acids. Germline-derived CDR1 and CDR2 are MNHEY and SMNVEV (reference sequence). CDR3 loop: CASSLSTGSGYTF. The CDR3 bases are TGTGCCAGCAGTTTATCGACAGGGTCGGGCTACACCTTC.

The chain uses TRBV11-2 and TRBJ2-1; possibly TRBD1 for D (6 bases). The CDR3 length is 13 residues. Trimming stripped 5 bases from V and 6 bases from J, with 11 bases between. Germline V gene data show CDR1 as SGHAT and CDR2 as FQNNGV. CDR3 DNA: TGTGCCAGCAGCCTGGACAGAAGCAATGAGCAGTTCTTC. The encoded protein is CASSLDRSNEQFF.

The count of this clone is one. V and J are TRBV10-3 and TRBJ1-6, with D perhaps matching TRBD1 (6 bases). This CDR3 is built from 20 residues. Per the germline V gene, CDR1 is ENHRY and CDR2 is SYGVKD. CDR3 nucleotide sequence: TGTGTCATACGACCCCCCACTCTGGGACATAAGAGCTCCTATAATTCACCCCTCCACTTT. It yields the protein CVIRPPTLGHKSSYNSPLHF.

The rearrangement links TRBV27 to TRBJ1-1; 7 nucleotides match TRBD1. The CDR3 contains 14 residues. The V and J ends lost 5 bases and 4 bases, in that order; junction bases with no gene match: 7. Germline V gene data show CDR1 as MNHEY and CDR2 as SMNVEV (reference sequence). In nucleotides, the CDR3 is TGTGCCAGCAGTGCTGACAGGGTGGCCACTGAAGCTTTCTTT. The encoded protein is CASSADRVATEAFF.

This chain links TRBV5-4 with TRBJ2-2; TRBD2 aligns across 12 bases. The trim removed 4 bases at V and 2 bases at J, leaving 3 bases unmatched. Per the germline V gene, CDR1 is SGHNT and CDR2 is YYREEE (reference sequence). This CDR3 contains 16 residues. CDR3 protein: CASSGLAGFNTGELFF. The CDR3 DNA sequence: TGTGCCAGCAGCGGACTAGCGGGATTCAACACCGGGGAGCTGTTTTTT.

The rearrangement joins TRBV7-8 to TRBJ1-1; D unresolved. CDR3 length: 15 amino acids. Deletions cut 1 base from V and 2 bases from J, with 11 bases between. Germline lookup yields CDR1 SGHVS and CDR2 FQNEAQ. The CDR3 spells CASSLGRIYNTEAFF. The CDR3 DNA follows: TGTGCCAGCAGCTTAGGCAGGATCTACAACACTGAAGCTTTCTTT.

This chain connects TRBV28 to TRBJ2-7; 7 bases agree with TRBD1. Germline CDR1 and CDR2: MDHEN and SYDVKM. The trim removed 7 bases at V and 3 bases at J, leaving 6 bases unmatched. CDR3 length: 13 amino acids. CDR3 sequence: CASTPGQYYEQYF. The CDR3 coding sequence is TGTGCCAGCACCCCGGGACAGTACTACGAGCAGTACTTC.

This chain uses TRBV19 with TRBJ1-4, with D possibly TRBD1 on 6 matching bases. Germline assignment: CDR1 LNHDA and CDR2 SQIVND (reference sequence). Trimming removed 6 bases at V and 4 bases at J, with 18 bases between. This CDR3 comprises 16 residues. This chain's CDR3 is CASRTRQAGLNEKLFF. The CDR3 DNA reads TGTGCCAGTAGGACCAGACAGGCGGGCCTTAATGAAAAACTGTTTTTT.

The chain uses TRBV7-9 and TRBJ1-3; D remains ambiguous. Germline V lookup: CDR1 SEHNR, CDR2 FQNEAQ (reference sequence). The V end lost 4 bases, the J end lost 4 bases, and 11 bases lay between the germline ends. The CDR3 spans 14 residues. The CDR3, as DNA: TGTGCCAGCAGCTCCCAGATCGGCGGAAACACCATATATTTT. This codes for CASSSQIGGNTIYF.

Concerning this clone: At one end the junction does not follow the germline gene, possibly because of a read error. The chain recombines TRBV18 with TRBJ2-7; 9 nucleotides match TRBD2. Looked up from germline, CDR1 is KGHSH and CDR2 is LQKENI. CDR3 size: 14 residues. DNA of the CDR3: TGTGCCAGCTCACCAGCGGGAGGGCCATACGGGCAGTACTTC. It encodes CASSPAGGPYGQYF.

Remarks on this clone: Different DNA sequences within this sample yield the same CDR3. The chain joins TRBV15 to TRBJ2-7; no firm D call. Trimming shortened V by 0 bases and J by 5 bases, and 8 bases separated the two germline ends. This CDR3 comprises 13 residues. Germline V gene data show CDR1 as LNHNV and CDR2 as YYDKDF (reference sequence). CDR3 nucleotides: TGTGCCACCAGCAGAGATCCCTCTAACGAGCAGTACTTC. This translates into CATSRDPSNEQYF.

The V gene is TRBV18, the J gene TRBJ2-5; D remains unclear. V was pared by 0 bases and J by 5 bases, with 10 bases between. The CDR3 covers 14 residues. Germline-derived CDR1 and CDR2 are KGHSH and LQKENI. This chain's CDR3 is CASSPPSGRETQYF. Written as DNA, the CDR3 is TGTGCCAGCTCACCACCCTCCGGTCGGGAGACCCAGTACTTC. Based on the CDR3 plus reference TRBV18 and TRBJ2-5, the full variable domain is NAGVMQNPRHLVRRRGQEARLRCSPMKGHSHVYWYRQLPEEGLKFMVYLQKENIIDESGMPKERFSAEFPKEGPSILRIQQVVRGDSAAYFCASSPPSGRETQYFGPGTRLLVL.

The rearrangement uses TRBV28 and TRBJ2-1; tentatively, D is TRBD2 (5 bases). Germline CDR1 MDHEN, CDR2 SYDVKM. V lost 5 bases to trimming and J lost 6 bases, with 20 bases between them. The CDR3 totals 16 residues. The CDR3 coding sequence is TGTGCCAGCAGTCCACCTCCCAATGTCGGGGTCAATGAGCAGTTCTTC. This codes for CASSPPPNVGVNEQFF.